These 4 T cell receptor beta chains originate from one sample sequenced in a study of metastatic and nonmetastatic thyroid tumors. All patients were treatment-naive before thyroid surgery. Using MiXCR, TCRdb reanalyzed the PCR reads. Of 15,000 to 20,000 clones listed, around 21% are singletons. The sequencing sample was made of adjacent normal tissue. These receptor sequences come from a female donor with papillary thyroid cancer or a benign thyroid nodule (not recorded which). Some clones in this sample may be carry-over from other donors' samples.

This rearrangement joins TRBV7-2 to TRBJ2-2, with 7 bases aligning to TRBD1. Per germline, CDR1 SGHTA and CDR2 FQGNSA. J gave up 3 bases and V 6 bases, and 4 bases lay outside the gene matches. CDR3 length: 14 residues. DNA for the CDR3: TGTGCCAGCAGACGACAGGGAGACACCGGGGAGCTGTTTTTT. This gives the protein CASRRQGDTGELFF.

This chain joins TRBV19 and TRBJ2-2, with unresolved D. The CDR3 spans 15 residues. The V gene lost 7 bases and the J gene lost 4 bases, with 16 bases spanning the gap. The germline V gene has CDR1 LNHDA and CDR2 SQIVND (reference sequence). The CDR3 loop reads CASKATRNPTGELFF. CDR3 nucleotide sequence: TGTGCCAGTAAAGCGACACGTAACCCCACCGGGGAGCTGTTTTTT.

V and J are TRBV20-1 and TRBJ2-7; 8 nucleotides match TRBD2. V was pared by 4 bases and J by 4 bases, with 15 bases of the junction left unmatched. CDR1 DFQATT and CDR2 SNEGSKA come from the germline V gene (reference sequence). The CDR3 has 16 residues. CDR3 bases: TGCAGTGCTAACTCCCCCGGCGGGGGCGGGGGGTACGAGCAGTACTTC. Translation gives CSANSPGGGGGYEQYF.

This clone was detected a few times. The chain couples TRBV6-2 or TRBV6-3 to TRBJ1-5, with D maybe TRBD1 (6 bases). The V end was cut by 4 bases, the J end by 3 bases, with 16 bases between. The CDR3 is 16 residues long. Germline V gives CDR1 MNHEY, CDR2 SVGEGT. In nucleotides, the CDR3 is TGTGCCAGCAGTTTCCTCCTCGGACAGAACAATCAGCCCCAGCATTTT. This gives the protein CASSFLLGQNNQPQHF.